The source of this TCR beta chain is a study of T cell responses to AZD1222 COVID-19 vaccine. The CDR3 runs 17 residues. Turning to this clone: Its antigen remains unidentified.

Points from the study as a whole: Spike-specific TCRs gained breadth and depth after people received two AZD1222 doses. Regions left unmutated in variants are reportedly the target of nearly half of spike-specific TCRs. Repertoire sampling happened only post peak T cell response.

Profiled with immunoSEQ multiplex PCR; TCRdb holds only in-frame clones, not every one. This table holds about 83,000 clones, roughly 88% found once. The V call is TRBV21-1, the J call TRBJ1-4. TRBV21-1 is flagged as a pseudogene. The sequenced sample was peripheral blood, obtained on day 0 of AZD1222 vaccination. The TCR comes from an adult in good health. The CDR3 loop is CASSTRPGEGTNEKLFF. CDR3 in DNA: TGTGCCAGCAGCACCCGCCCCGGGGAGGGGACTAATGAAAAACTGTTTTTT.